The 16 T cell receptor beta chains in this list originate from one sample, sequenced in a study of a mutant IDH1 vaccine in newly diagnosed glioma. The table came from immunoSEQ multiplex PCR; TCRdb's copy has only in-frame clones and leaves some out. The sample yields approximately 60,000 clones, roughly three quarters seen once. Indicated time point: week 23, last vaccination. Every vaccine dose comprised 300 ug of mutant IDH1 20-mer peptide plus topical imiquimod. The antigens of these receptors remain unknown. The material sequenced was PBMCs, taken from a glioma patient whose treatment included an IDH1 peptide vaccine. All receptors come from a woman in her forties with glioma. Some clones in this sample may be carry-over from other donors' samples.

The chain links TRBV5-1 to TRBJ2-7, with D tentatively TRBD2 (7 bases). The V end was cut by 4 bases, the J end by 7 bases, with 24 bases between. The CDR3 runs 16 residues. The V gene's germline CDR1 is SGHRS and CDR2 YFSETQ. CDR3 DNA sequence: TGCGCCAGCAGCGGCGGGGGCGCTTCCCTTGGGGAGGAGCAGTACTTC. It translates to CASSGGGASLGEEQYF.

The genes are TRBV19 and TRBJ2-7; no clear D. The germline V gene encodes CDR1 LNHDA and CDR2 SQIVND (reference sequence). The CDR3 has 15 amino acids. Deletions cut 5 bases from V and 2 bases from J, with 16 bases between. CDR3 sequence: CASSAHLLRPYEQYF. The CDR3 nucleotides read TGTGCCAGTAGTGCCCATCTTCTAAGGCCCTACGAGCAGTACTTC.

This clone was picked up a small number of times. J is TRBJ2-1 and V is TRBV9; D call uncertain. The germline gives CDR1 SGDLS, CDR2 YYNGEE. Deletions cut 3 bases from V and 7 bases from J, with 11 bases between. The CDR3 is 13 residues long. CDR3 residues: CASSGAEWNEQFF. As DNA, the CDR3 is TGTGCCAGCAGCGGGGCCGAATGGAATGAGCAGTTCTTC. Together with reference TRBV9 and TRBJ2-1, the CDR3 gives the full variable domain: DSGVTQTPKHLITATGQRVTLRCSPRSGDLSVYWYQQSLDQGLQFLIQYYNGEERAKGNILERFSAQQFPDLHSELNLSSLELGDSALYFCASSGAEWNEQFFGPGTRLTVL.

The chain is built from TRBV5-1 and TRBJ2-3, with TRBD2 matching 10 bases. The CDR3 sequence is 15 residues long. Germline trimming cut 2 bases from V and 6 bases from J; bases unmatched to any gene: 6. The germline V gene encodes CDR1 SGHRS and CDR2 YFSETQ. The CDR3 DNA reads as TGCGCCAGCAGCTTTAGCGGGGGGAAAGTCGATACGCAGTATTTT. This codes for CASSFSGGKVDTQYF.

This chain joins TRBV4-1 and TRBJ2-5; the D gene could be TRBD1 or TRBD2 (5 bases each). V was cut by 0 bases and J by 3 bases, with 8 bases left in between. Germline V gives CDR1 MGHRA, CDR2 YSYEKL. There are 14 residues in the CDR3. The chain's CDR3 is CASSQDWGKETQYF. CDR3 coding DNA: TGCGCCAGCAGCCAAGATTGGGGGAAAGAGACCCAGTACTTC.

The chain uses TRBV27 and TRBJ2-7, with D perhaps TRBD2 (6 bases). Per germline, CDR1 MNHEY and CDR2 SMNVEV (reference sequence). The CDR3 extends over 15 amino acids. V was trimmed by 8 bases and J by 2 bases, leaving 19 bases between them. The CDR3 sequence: CASRVLGTFTYEQYF. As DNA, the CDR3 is TGTGCCAGCCGTGTGCTTGGGACTTTTACCTACGAGCAGTACTTC.

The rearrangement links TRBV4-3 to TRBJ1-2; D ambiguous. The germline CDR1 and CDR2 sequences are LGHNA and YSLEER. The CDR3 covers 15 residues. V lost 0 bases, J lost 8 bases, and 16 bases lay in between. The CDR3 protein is CASSQEYEGLGGYTF. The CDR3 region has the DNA TGCGCCAGCAGCCAAGAGTACGAGGGCCTTGGGGGCTACACCTTC.

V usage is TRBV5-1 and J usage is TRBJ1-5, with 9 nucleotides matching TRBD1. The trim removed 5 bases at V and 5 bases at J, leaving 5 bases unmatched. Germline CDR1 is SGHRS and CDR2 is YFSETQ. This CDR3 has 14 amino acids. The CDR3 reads CASSYDRGDQPQHF. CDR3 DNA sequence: TGCGCCAGCAGTTACGACAGGGGGGATCAGCCCCAGCATTTT.

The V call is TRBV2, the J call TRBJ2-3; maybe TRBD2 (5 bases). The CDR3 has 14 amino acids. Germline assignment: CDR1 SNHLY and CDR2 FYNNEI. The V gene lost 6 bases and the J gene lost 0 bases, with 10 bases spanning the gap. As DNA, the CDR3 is TGTGCCAGCAGAGAGCGGTCTAGCACAGATACGCAGTATTTT. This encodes CASRERSSTDTQYF.

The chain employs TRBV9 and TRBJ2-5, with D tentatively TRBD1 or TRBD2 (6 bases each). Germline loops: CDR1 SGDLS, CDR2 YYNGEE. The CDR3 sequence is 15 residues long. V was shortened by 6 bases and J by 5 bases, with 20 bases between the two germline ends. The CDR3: CASNGGGRLRETQYF. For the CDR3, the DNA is TGTGCCAGCAACGGGGGCGGGCGGCTTCGGGAGACCCAGTACTTC. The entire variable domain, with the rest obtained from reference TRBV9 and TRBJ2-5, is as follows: DSGVTQTPKHLITATGQRVTLRCSPRSGDLSVYWYQQSLDQGLQFLIQYYNGEERAKGNILERFSAQQFPDLHSELNLSSLELGDSALYFCASNGGGRLRETQYFGPGTRLLVL.

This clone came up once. Here the CDR3 reads CASSFGTSHEPQHF. The CDR3 coding sequence is TGTGCCAGCAGCTTCGGGACGTCTCATGAGCCCCAGCATTTT. The chain has TRBV7-8 and TRBJ1-5; maybe TRBD1 (5 bases). Germline V gene sequence: CDR1 SGHVS, CDR2 FQNEAQ. Trimming took 3 bases from V and 8 from J, leaving 14 bases between them. CDR3 length: 14 amino acids.

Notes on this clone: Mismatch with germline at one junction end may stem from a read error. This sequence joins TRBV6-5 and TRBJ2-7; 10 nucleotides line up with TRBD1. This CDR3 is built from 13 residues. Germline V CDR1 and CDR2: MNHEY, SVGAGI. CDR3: CASSLTGGGEQYF. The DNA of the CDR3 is TGTGCCAGCAGTTTGACAGGGGGCGGCGAGCAGTATTTC.

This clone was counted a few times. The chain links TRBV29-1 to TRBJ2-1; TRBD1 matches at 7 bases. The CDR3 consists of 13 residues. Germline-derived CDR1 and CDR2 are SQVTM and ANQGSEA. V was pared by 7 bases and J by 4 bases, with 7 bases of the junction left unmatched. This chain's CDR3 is CSATGTVYNEQFF. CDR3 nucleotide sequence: TGCAGCGCTACCGGGACAGTGTACAATGAGCAGTTCTTC.

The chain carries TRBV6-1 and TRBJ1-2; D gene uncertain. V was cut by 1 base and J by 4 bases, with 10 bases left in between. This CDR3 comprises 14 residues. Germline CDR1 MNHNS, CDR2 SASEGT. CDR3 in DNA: TGTGCCAGCAGTGAAGGGCAGACCGCCTATGGCTACACCTTC. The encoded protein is CASSEGQTAYGYTF.

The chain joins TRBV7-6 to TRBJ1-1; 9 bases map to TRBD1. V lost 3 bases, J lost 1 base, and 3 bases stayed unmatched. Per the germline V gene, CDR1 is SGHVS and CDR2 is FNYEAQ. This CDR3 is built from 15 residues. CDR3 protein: CASSLTGQGNTEAFF. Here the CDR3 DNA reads TGTGCCAGCAGCTTGACGGGACAGGGGAACACTGAAGCTTTCTTT. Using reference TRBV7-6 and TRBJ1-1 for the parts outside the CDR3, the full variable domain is GAGVSQSPRYKVTKRGQDVALRCDPISGHVSLYWYRQALGQGPEFLTYFNYEAQQDKSGLPNDRFSAERPEGSISTLTIQRTEQRDSAMYRCASSLTGQGNTEAFFGQGTRLTVV.

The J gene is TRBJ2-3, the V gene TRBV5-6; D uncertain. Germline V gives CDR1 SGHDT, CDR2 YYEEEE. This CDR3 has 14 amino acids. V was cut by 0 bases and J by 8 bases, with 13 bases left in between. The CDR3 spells CASSLEATLSTQYF. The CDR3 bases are TGTGCCAGCAGCTTGGAGGCTACATTAAGTACGCAGTATTTT.